This T cell receptor (beta chain) was retrieved from a study of metastatic and nonmetastatic thyroid tumors. Study summary: Where malignant and benign thyroid patients were concerned, repertoires were compared across blood and tumor or nodule tissue.

No patient had received any treatment before thyroid surgery. TCRdb re-called the PCR reads with MiXCR. The sample carries 35,000 to 55,000 clones, 3% to 3.5% recorded once. The germline V gene has CDR1 LNHDA and CDR2 SQIVND (reference sequence). This CDR3 is 13 amino acids long. V was cut by 3 bases and J by 5 bases, with 8 bases left in between. This receptor was obtained from a female donor with papillary thyroid cancer or a benign thyroid nodule (not recorded which). Some clones in this sample may be carry-over from other donors' samples. This chain links TRBV19 with TRBJ1-5; D gene unclear. Sample: blood. The CDR3 coding sequence is TGTGCCAGTAGTATGGGCAGGTATCAGCCCCAGCATTTT. It translates to CASSMGRYQPQHF.